Each of the 23 T cell receptor beta chains below was sequenced from the same sample in a study of CD8+ T cells in alopecia areata. Extraction of RNA preceded its reverse transcription into cDNA, which served as the sequencing template. This table comes from immunoSEQ multiplex PCR, and its TCRdb copy is limited to in-frame clones, with some not included. Here the sample spans about 120,000 clones, approximately 59% being singletons. The sample's treatment: oral pan-JAK inhibitor, 5-10 mg twice daily. Specimen: CD8+ T cells sorted from blood, collected at week 4, from a patient treated with tofacitinib. These receptors were obtained from a human donor with alopecia areata.

The chain uses TRBV6-5 and TRBJ1-6; 7 bases are a match to TRBD1. Germline CDR1 reads MNHEY; CDR2 reads SVGAGI. J lost 10 bases, V lost 0 bases, and 0 bases had no gene match. The CDR3 spans 13 residues. The CDR3 reads CASSYSTGSPLHF. The CDR3 bases are TGTGCCAGCAGTTACTCGACAGGGTCACCCCTCCACTTT.

The chain employs TRBV29-1 and TRBJ2-1, with 10 bases identical to TRBD2. Germline CDR1 reads SQVTM; CDR2 reads ANQGSEA. The V segment lost 5 bases and the J segment 7 bases; nucleotides outside the gene matches: 11. The CDR3 consists of 15 residues. CDR3 amino acids: CSVNYPGLASNEQFF. CDR3 coding DNA: TGCAGCGTTAATTATCCGGGACTAGCGAGTAATGAGCAGTTCTTC.

The chain joins TRBV29-1 to TRBJ1-2; the D gene is possibly TRBD1 (6 bases). CDR1 and CDR2 from the germline V gene are SQVTM and ANQGSEA. The CDR3 totals 13 residues. V was clipped by 4 bases and J by 4 bases, with 13 bases between them. The CDR3 here is CSVVGQGLYGYTF. In DNA form, the CDR3 reads TGCAGCGTTGTGGGTCAGGGGCTCTATGGCTACACCTTC.

This sequence joins TRBV27 and TRBJ1-4, with 7 bases lining up with TRBD1. The germline V gene has CDR1 MNHEY and CDR2 SMNVEV (reference sequence). This CDR3 is built from 16 residues. V was clipped by 5 bases and J by 3 bases; unmatched bases: 9. In DNA, the CDR3 is TGTGCCAGCAGTCCGCTTGACAGGGTTGCTAATGAAAAACTGTTTTTT. Translating gives CASSPLDRVANEKLFF.

The V gene is TRBV30, the J gene TRBJ2-4, with 7 bases identical to TRBD1. CDR1 and CDR2 from the germline V gene are GTSNPN and SVGIG (reference sequence). The length of the CDR3 is 14 residues. J lost 8 bases, V lost 3 bases, and 10 bases had no gene match. CDR3 coding DNA: TGTGCCTGGAGGGGCTACCCTCAGGGGGACATTCAGTACTTC. Its protein is CAWRGYPQGDIQYF.

This clone was seen a handful of times. The chain has TRBV25-1 and TRBJ2-1, with 8 bases matching TRBD2. The CDR3 consists of 16 residues. The J segment lost 6 bases and the V segment lost 2 bases, leaving 9 bases of the junction unmatched. CDR1 MGHDK and CDR2 SYGVNS come from the germline V gene. CDR3 loop: CASSESAGGKSNEQFF. CDR3 nucleotide sequence: TGTGCCAGCAGTGAAAGCGCGGGGGGCAAATCCAATGAGCAGTTCTTC.

The gene calls are TRBV11-2 and TRBJ1-2; TRBD1 is a possible D gene (5 bases). This CDR3 contains 14 residues. Germline V gene data show CDR1 as SGHAT and CDR2 as FQNNGV. The V gene lost 1 base and the J gene lost 2 bases, with 8 bases spanning the gap. CDR3 nucleotide sequence: TGTGCCAGCAGCTTAGTGGGGACCAACTATGGCTACACCTTC. It yields the protein CASSLVGTNYGYTF.

The chain is built from TRBV25-1 and TRBJ2-5; D not resolved. V was trimmed by 8 bases and J by 7 bases, leaving 11 bases between them. The CDR3 is 11 amino acids. Germline V gene sequence: CDR1 MGHDK, CDR2 SYGVNS. The CDR3 region has the DNA TGTGCCAGCCGTAGGGCTTGGACCCAGTACTTC. Translation: CASRRAWTQYF.

As concerns this clone: Sequence at one end of the junction differs from germline and may be a read error. V is TRBV5-1 and J is TRBJ1-2, with unresolved D. The length of the CDR3 is 13 residues. Germline V lookup: CDR1 SGHRS, CDR2 YFSETQ. CDR3 nucleotide sequence: TGTGCCAGCAGCCTGGGCCAGTACTATGGCTACACCTTC. This codes for CASSLGQYYGYTF.

This clone turned up a few times. The gene calls are TRBV7-2 and TRBJ2-5; no clear D gene. The V and J ends lost 6 bases and 7 bases respectively, with 9 bases between them. CDR1 is SGHTA and CDR2 is FQGNSA in the germline V gene. This CDR3 comprises 11 residues. This CDR3 is CASSPPGTQYF. DNA of the CDR3: TGTGCCAGCAGTCCGCCCGGGACCCAGTACTTC.

The DNA for the CDR3 is TGTGCCAGCAGCTTTGCGGGGGCGGGTGAGCAGTACTTC. Translated, it gives CASSFAGAGEQYF. The chain recombines TRBV7-9 with TRBJ2-7; D perhaps matches TRBD2 (7 bases). V was cut by 3 bases and J by 7 bases, with 13 bases left in between. This CDR3 is 13 amino acids long. Germline assignment: CDR1 SEHNR and CDR2 FQNEAQ (reference sequence).

The chain uses TRBV19 and TRBJ2-7; D gene uncertain. CDR1 LNHDA and CDR2 SQIVND come from the germline V gene (reference sequence). V was shortened by 9 bases and J by 1 base, with 10 bases between the two germline ends. The CDR3 covers 12 residues. The chain's CDR3 is CASSVGSYEQYF. The CDR3 DNA sequence: TGTGCCAGCAGCGTCGGGTCCTACGAGCAGTACTTC.

V gene TRBV20-1 combines with J gene TRBJ2-7; D is unclear. In germline, CDR1 is DFQATT, CDR2 SNEGSKA (reference sequence). The CDR3 contains 11 residues. V dropped 3 bases and J dropped 7 bases, with 10 bases sitting between them. The CDR3 DNA sequence: TGCAGTGCTAGTTTCGGTGGGGAGCAGTACTTC. Amino acid sequence: CSASFGGEQYF.

This chain links TRBV25-1 with TRBJ1-5; a weak D match, TRBD1 (5 bases). Germline CDR1 is MGHDK and CDR2 is SYGVNS. This CDR3 is 14 amino acids long. V shed 3 bases and J shed 5 bases, with 11 bases lying between them. CDR3 nucleotide sequence: TGTGCCAGCAGTGATTGGGGGTCGGATCAGCCCCAGCATTTT. Translating it yields CASSDWGSDQPQHF.

The chain links TRBV15 to TRBJ2-4; 7 bases align to TRBD1. Germline V CDR1 and CDR2: LNHNV, YYDKDF (reference sequence). The CDR3 is 15 amino acids. With 3 bases clipped from V and 1 base from J, the junction kept 3 bases outside the gene matches. CDR3 protein: CATSSGRGAKNIQYF. The CDR3 DNA sequence: TGTGCCACCAGCAGTGGCAGGGGGGCCAAAAACATTCAGTACTTC.

The chain employs TRBV6-1 and TRBJ2-7; D unresolved. Germline values: CDR1 MNHNS, CDR2 SASEGT. This CDR3 comprises 12 residues. Trimming took 3 bases from V and 2 from J, leaving 5 bases between them. The chain's CDR3 is CASSDGPYEQYF. DNA of the CDR3: TGTGCCAGCAGTGATGGTCCCTACGAGCAGTACTTC.

This clone showed up just a few times. The chain links TRBV5-1 to TRBJ2-1; D remains ambiguous. This CDR3 has 16 amino acids. Germline CDR1 and CDR2: SGHRS and YFSETQ. V was pared by 0 bases and J by 4 bases, with 14 bases between. CDR3 bases: TGCGCCAGCAGCTTGGCTGGGGTATGGGTTTACAATGAGCAGTTCTTC. It encodes CASSLAGVWVYNEQFF.

The chain employs TRBV30 and TRBJ2-1, with D maybe TRBD2 (6 bases). Per germline, CDR1 GTSNPN and CDR2 SVGIG (reference sequence). This CDR3 has 13 amino acids. Between the trimmed V and J ends, which lost 4 bases and 5 bases, there was a span of 12 bases. The CDR3 is CAWTRTTNNEQFF. CDR3 in DNA: TGTGCCTGGACCCGGACTACCAACAATGAGCAGTTCTTC.

The V call is TRBV27, the J call TRBJ2-2, with TRBD1 as a possible D gene (5 bases). Trimming shortened V by 8 bases and J by 6 bases, and 22 bases separated the two germline ends. Germline-derived CDR1 and CDR2 are MNHEY and SMNVEV (reference sequence). The CDR3 runs to 16 residues. CDR3 amino acids: CASGPGALTPPGELFF. The CDR3 bases are TGTGCCAGCGGTCCTGGGGCCCTAACTCCACCCGGGGAGCTGTTTTTT.

This chain links TRBV11-1 with TRBJ2-1, with D unclear. With 5 bases removed from V and 4 bases from J, the gap between germline ends came to 12 bases. Germline loops: CDR1 SGHAT, CDR2 FQDESV (reference sequence). CDR3 length equals 14 residues. The CDR3 DNA follows: TGTGCCAGCAGCACGCGGACGGGTTACAATGAGCAGTTCTTC. This gives the protein CASSTRTGYNEQFF.

The CDR3 DNA reads as TGTGCCACCAGCATCCTAAAAGGAGGACAGATTCAGCCCCAGCATTTT. Protein product: CATSILKGGQIQPQHF. V and J are TRBV15 and TRBJ1-5, with a possible D match to TRBD1 (6 bases). The germline V gene encodes CDR1 LNHNV and CDR2 YYDKDF (reference sequence). This CDR3 has 16 residues. Deletions cut 4 bases from V and 6 bases from J, with 19 bases between.

The chain combines TRBV19 with TRBJ1-1, with no clear D. This CDR3 is 13 amino acids long. V was clipped by 1 base and J by 0 bases, with 3 bases between them. The germline gives CDR1 LNHDA, CDR2 SQIVND (reference sequence). In DNA, the CDR3 is TGTGCCAGTAGTATAGCTGTGAACACTGAAGCTTTCTTT. It codes for CASSIAVNTEAFF.

J is TRBJ2-5 and V is TRBV5-6, with 10 nucleotides matching TRBD1. V shed 5 bases and J 3 bases; nucleotides not matched to a gene: 7. The CDR3 length is 15 residues. Germline V gene sequence: CDR1 SGHDT, CDR2 YYEEEE. DNA for the CDR3: TGTGCCAGCAGTTCCTCCGGGACAGGGGAAGAGACCCAGTACTTC. This codes for CASSSSGTGEETQYF.